These 4 T cell receptor beta chains were all obtained from the same sample, sequenced in a study of T cell changes during pregnancy in multiple sclerosis. Sequencing was performed with immunoSEQ multiplex PCR; in TCRdb, only in-frame clones are kept and a portion is missing. The sample includes 35,000 to 40,000 clones, roughly 90% of them seen just once. This sample comprised CD8+ T cells from peripheral blood mononuclear cells, obtained in the third trimester of pregnancy. The receptors stem from a female donor with multiple sclerosis, enrolled in a pregnancy study.

The V call is TRBV19, the J call TRBJ1-2; tentative D call: TRBD1 (5 bases). Germline lookup yields CDR1 LNHDA and CDR2 SQIVND (reference sequence). This CDR3 has 15 residues. Between the trimmed V and J ends, which lost 3 bases and 6 bases, there was a span of 17 bases. Here the CDR3 DNA reads TGTGCCAGTAGTATTACCGGGACGGGACTGAATGGCTACACCTTC. It is translated as CASSITGTGLNGYTF. Variable domain in full (rest from reference TRBV19 and TRBJ1-2): DGGITQSPKYLFRKEGQNVTLSCEQNLNHDAMYWYRQDPGQGLRLIYYSQIVNDFQKGDIAEGYSVSREKKESFPLTVTSAQKNPTAFYLCASSITGTGLNGYTFGSGTRLTVV.

Only one count was recorded for this clone. V and J are TRBV7-2 and TRBJ1-2; D is perhaps TRBD1 (5 bases). CDR3 length: 15 residues. Germline CDR1 reads SGHTA; CDR2 reads FQGNSA. V was cut by 5 bases and J by 1 base, with 14 bases left in between. CDR3 sequence: CASSPSTGLNYGYTF. The CDR3, as DNA: TGTGCCAGCAGCCCCAGCACGGGACTTAACTATGGCTACACCTTC.

This chain connects TRBV30 to TRBJ1-1, with D possibly matching TRBD1 (6 bases). Trimming shortened V by 0 bases and J by 3 bases, and 23 bases separated the two germline ends. Per the germline V gene, CDR1 is GTSNPN and CDR2 is SVGIG (reference sequence). The CDR3 contains 18 residues. CDR3 residues: CAWSVPLEWGRRYTEAFF. CDR3 DNA: TGTGCCTGGAGTGTACCTCTCGAGTGGGGGCGGAGGTACACTGAAGCTTTCTTT.

J is TRBJ2-2 and V is TRBV7-2; D is undetermined. V dropped 5 bases and J dropped 2 bases, with 6 bases sitting between them. The CDR3 is made up of 13 amino acids. The germline V gene encodes CDR1 SGHTA and CDR2 FQGNSA. The CDR3 sequence is CASSGTNTGELFF. CDR3 sequence (DNA): TGTGCCAGCAGCGGTACTAACACCGGGGAGCTGTTTTTT.